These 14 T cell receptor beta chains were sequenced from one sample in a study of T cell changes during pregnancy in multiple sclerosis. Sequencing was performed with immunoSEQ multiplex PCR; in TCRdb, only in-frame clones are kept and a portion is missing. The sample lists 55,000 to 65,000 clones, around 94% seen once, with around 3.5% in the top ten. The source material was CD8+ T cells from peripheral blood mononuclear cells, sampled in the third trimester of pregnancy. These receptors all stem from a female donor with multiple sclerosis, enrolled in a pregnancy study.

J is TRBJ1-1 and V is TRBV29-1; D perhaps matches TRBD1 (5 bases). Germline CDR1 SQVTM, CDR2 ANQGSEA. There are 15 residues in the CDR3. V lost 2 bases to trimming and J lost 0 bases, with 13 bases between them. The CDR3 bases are TGCAGCGTTGAATTGTGGGGGGATCTGAACACTGAAGCTTTCTTT. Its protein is CSVELWGDLNTEAFF.

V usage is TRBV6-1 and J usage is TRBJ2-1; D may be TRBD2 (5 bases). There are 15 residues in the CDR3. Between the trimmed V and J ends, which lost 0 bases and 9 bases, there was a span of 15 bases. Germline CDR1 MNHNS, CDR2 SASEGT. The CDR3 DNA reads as TGTGCCAGCAGTGAAGCGGGCCTAGCTTTGAGTGAGCAGTTCTTC. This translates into CASSEAGLALSEQFF.

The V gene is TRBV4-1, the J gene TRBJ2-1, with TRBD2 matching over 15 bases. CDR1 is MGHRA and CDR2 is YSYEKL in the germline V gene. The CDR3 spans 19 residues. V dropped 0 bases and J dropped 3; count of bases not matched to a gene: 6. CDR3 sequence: CASSQEGTSGRSVYNEQFF. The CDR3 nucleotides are TGCGCCAGCAGCCAAGAAGGGACTAGCGGGAGGTCGGTCTACAATGAGCAGTTCTTC.

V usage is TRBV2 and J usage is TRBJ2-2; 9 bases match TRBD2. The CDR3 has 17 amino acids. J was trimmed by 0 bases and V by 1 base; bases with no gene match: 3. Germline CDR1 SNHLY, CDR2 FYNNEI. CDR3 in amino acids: CASSEGGLATNTGELFF. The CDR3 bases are TGTGCCAGCAGTGAAGGTGGACTAGCGACGAACACCGGGGAGCTGTTTTTT.

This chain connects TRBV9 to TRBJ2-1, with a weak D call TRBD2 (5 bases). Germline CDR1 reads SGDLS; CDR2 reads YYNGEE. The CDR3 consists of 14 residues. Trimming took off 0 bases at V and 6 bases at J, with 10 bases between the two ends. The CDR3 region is CASSVGGILNEQFF. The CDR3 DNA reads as TGTGCCAGCAGCGTAGGAGGGATCCTCAATGAGCAGTTCTTC.

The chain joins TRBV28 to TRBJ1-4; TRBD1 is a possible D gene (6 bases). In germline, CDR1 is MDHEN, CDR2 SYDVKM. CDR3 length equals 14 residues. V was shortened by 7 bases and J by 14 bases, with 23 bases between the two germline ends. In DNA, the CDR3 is TGTGCCAGCATCCCATACAGGGACACAAGTAAGCTGTTTTTT. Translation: CASIPYRDTSKLFF.

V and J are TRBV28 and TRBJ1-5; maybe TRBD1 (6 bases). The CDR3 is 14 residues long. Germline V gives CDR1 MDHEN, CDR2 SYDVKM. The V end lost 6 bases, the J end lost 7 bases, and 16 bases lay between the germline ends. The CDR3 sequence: CASSSPQGGQPQHF. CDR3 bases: TGTGCCAGCAGCTCACCACAGGGTGGACAGCCCCAGCATTTT.

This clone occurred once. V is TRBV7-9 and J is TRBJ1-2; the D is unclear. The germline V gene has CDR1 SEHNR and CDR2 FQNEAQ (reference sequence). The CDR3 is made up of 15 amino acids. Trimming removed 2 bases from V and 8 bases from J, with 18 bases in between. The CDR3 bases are TGTGCCAGCAGCTTAAAATTTGCGGGCCGAAAGGGCTACACCTTC. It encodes CASSLKFAGRKGYTF.

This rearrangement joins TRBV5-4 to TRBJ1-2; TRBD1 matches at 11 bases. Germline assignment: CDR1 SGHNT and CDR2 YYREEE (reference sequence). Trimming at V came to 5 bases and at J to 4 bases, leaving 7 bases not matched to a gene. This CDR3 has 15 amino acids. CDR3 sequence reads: CASRRTGGAFYGYTF. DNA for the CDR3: TGTGCCAGCAGACGGACAGGGGGCGCATTCTATGGCTACACCTTC.

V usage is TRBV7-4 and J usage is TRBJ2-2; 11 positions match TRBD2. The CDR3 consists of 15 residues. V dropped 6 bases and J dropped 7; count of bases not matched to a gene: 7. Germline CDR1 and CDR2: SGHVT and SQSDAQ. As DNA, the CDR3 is TGTGCCAGCAGTTCTAGCGGGAGGCGTGGCGGGGAGCTGTTTTTT. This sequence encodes CASSSSGRRGGELFF.

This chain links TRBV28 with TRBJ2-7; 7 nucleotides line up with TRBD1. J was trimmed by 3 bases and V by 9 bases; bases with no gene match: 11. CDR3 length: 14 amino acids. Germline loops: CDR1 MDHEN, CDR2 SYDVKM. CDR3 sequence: CASSFRGSIYEQYF. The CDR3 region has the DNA TGTGCCAGTTCCTTCAGGGGGAGTATCTACGAGCAGTACTTC.

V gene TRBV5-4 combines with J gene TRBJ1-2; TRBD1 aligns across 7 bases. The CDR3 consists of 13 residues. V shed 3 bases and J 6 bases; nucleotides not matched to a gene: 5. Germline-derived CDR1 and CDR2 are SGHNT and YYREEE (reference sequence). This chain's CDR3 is CASSSTGVNGYTF. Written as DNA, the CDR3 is TGTGCCAGCAGCTCTACAGGGGTTAATGGCTACACCTTC.

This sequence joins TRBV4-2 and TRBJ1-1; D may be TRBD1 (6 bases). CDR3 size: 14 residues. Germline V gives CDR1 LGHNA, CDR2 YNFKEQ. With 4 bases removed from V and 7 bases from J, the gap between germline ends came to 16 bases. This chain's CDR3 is CASSPTRGDIEAFF. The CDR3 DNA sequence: TGTGCCAGCAGCCCAACCAGGGGCGATATTGAAGCTTTCTTT.

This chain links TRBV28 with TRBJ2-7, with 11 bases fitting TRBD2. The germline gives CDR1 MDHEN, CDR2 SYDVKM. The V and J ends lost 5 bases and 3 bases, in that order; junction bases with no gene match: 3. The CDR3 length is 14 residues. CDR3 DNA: TGTGCCAGCAGTCGACTAGCGGGACTCTACGAGCAGTACTTC. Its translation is CASSRLAGLYEQYF. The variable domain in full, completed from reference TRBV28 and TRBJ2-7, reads DVKVTQSSRYLVKRTGEKVFLECVQDMDHENMFWYRQDPGLGLRLIYFSYDVKMKEKGDIPEGYSVSREKKERFSLILESASTNQTSMYLCASSRLAGLYEQYFGPGTRLTVT.